Listed here are 32 T cell receptor beta chains from one sample, sequenced in a study of shared T cell receptors in the human thymus. Produced via immunoSEQ multiplex PCR; TCRdb's table is partial and in-frame only. The sample has hundreds of thousands of clones, over 75% seen once; the top ten hold 0.01%. These records were also assigned to another study, of human thymus T cells.

Sequencing was performed on thymocytes. These receptors came from a boy in the first two years of life with a congenital heart defect.

The V gene is TRBV29-1, the J gene TRBJ2-7, with a possible D match to TRBD2 (7 bases). CDR1 is SQVTM, CDR2 ANQGSEA, per germline. Between the trimmed V and J ends, which lost 6 bases and 4 bases, there was a span of 13 bases. The CDR3 sequence is 12 residues long. As DNA, the CDR3 is TGCAGCGTCGGGGGGACACTATACGAGCAGTACTTC. This encodes CSVGGTLYEQYF.

This clone was picked up a small number of times. The genes are TRBV11-2 and TRBJ2-1; D is unresolved. This CDR3 is built from 15 residues. V was pared by 3 bases and J by 6 bases, with 15 bases between. Germline values: CDR1 SGHAT, CDR2 FQNNGV. CDR3 nucleotide sequence: TGTGCCAGCAGCTTGAACGACTCGAACCGCAATGAGCAGTTCTTC. Residues: CASSLNDSNRNEQFF.

The chain joins TRBV5-4 to TRBJ2-4; 7 positions agree with TRBD2. J was trimmed by 7 bases and V by 4 bases; bases with no gene match: 8. The CDR3 has 14 amino acids. The V gene's germline CDR1 is SGHNT and CDR2 YYREEE (reference sequence). The CDR3 sequence is CASSLGLERNIQYF. The CDR3 DNA follows: TGTGCCAGCAGCCTCGGACTAGAGCGGAACATTCAGTACTTC.

This chain uses TRBV20-1 with TRBJ2-7; unclear D gene. The CDR3 covers 11 residues. CDR1 and CDR2 from the germline V gene are DFQATT and SNEGSKA (reference sequence). V was clipped by 4 bases and J by 4 bases, with 8 bases between them. CDR3 protein: CSAIRGYEQYF. For the CDR3, the DNA is TGCAGTGCTATCCGCGGTTACGAGCAGTACTTC.

The chain links TRBV5-6 to TRBJ1-2, with 10 nucleotides matching TRBD1. This CDR3 has 16 amino acids. Germline-derived CDR1 and CDR2 are SGHDT and YYEEEE. V lost 3 bases, J lost 4 bases, and 9 bases stayed unmatched. The CDR3 DNA reads as TGTGCCAGCAGCTCACGTCGGGACAGGGGCGGCTATGGCTACACCTTC. It translates to CASSSRRDRGGYGYTF.

The chain is built from TRBV25-1 and TRBJ2-5; no definite D call. The CDR3 spans 10 residues. Germline CDR1 is MGHDK and CDR2 is SYGVNS. Trimming cost V 5 bases and J 6 bases, with 4 bases left between them. In nucleotides, the CDR3 is TGTGCCAGCAGTCTTAAGACCCAGTACTTC. It codes for CASSLKTQYF.

This clone was picked up one time. The gene calls are TRBV27 and TRBJ1-2, with TRBD1 identical over 9 bases. Germline lookup yields CDR1 MNHEY and CDR2 SMNVEV (reference sequence). Trimming removed 7 bases from V and 8 bases from J; junction bases left unmatched: 17. The CDR3 is 16 residues long. The DNA for the CDR3 is TGTGCCAGCACTGAACGACCGAGGGGGACAGGGAGGGGCTACACCTTC. It translates to CASTERPRGTGRGYTF.

This chain connects TRBV4-2 to TRBJ2-6; D may be TRBD1 (6 bases). Trimming removed 2 bases at V and 2 bases at J, with 10 bases between. The CDR3 has 16 amino acids. Germline-derived CDR1 and CDR2 are LGHNA and YNFKEQ. The CDR3 reads CASSQYRVAGANVLTF. The CDR3 region has the DNA TGTGCCAGCAGCCAATACAGGGTGGCTGGGGCCAACGTCCTGACTTTC.

The rearrangement joins TRBV27 to TRBJ2-7; TRBD2 might be the D (5 bases). With 5 bases removed from V and 0 bases from J, the gap between germline ends came to 11 bases. The CDR3 sequence is 14 residues long. Germline CDR1 reads MNHEY; CDR2 reads SMNVEV (reference sequence). The CDR3 is CASSQGRVSYEQYF. The CDR3 region has the DNA TGTGCCAGCAGTCAAGGGCGGGTCTCCTACGAGCAGTACTTC.

The V gene is TRBV4-1, the J gene TRBJ2-2, with 8 bases identical to TRBD1. Germline-derived CDR1 and CDR2 are MGHRA and YSYEKL. V shed 4 bases, J shed 0 bases, and the junction held 7 bases outside the gene matches. The CDR3 runs 17 residues. CDR3 bases: TGCGCCAGCAGCCGTGGGGTGGGACAGGCGAACACCGGGGAGCTGTTTTTT. Amino acid sequence: CASSRGVGQANTGELFF.

This clone came up a few times. J is TRBJ1-1 and V is TRBV2, with a weak D call TRBD1 (5 bases). CDR3 length equals 14 residues. CDR1 and CDR2 (germline): SNHLY, FYNNEI. Trimming shortened V by 5 bases and J by 3 bases, and 13 bases separated the two germline ends. The CDR3 here is CASSSAGMYTEAFF. CDR3 DNA: TGTGCCAGCAGTAGTGCAGGGATGTACACTGAAGCTTTCTTT. The whole variable domain, remainder taken from reference TRBV2 and TRBJ1-1, is EPEVTQTPSHQVTQMGQEVILRCVPISNHLYFYWYRQILGQKVEFLVSFYNNEISEKSEIFDDQFSVERPDGSNFTLKIRSTKLEDSAMYFCASSSAGMYTEAFFGQGTRLTVV.

This rearrangement joins TRBV5-6 to TRBJ2-7; TRBD1 agrees at 8 bases. The CDR3 length is 14 residues. Germline CDR1 and CDR2: SGHDT and YYEEEE. Unmatched junction bases numbered 1, after V lost 2 bases and J lost 0 bases. CDR3 coding DNA: TGTGCCAGCAGCTTTGGGACAGGCTCCTACGAGCAGTACTTC. It is translated as CASSFGTGSYEQYF.

This clone was recorded once. The rearrangement links TRBV12-2 to TRBJ1-1. TRBV12-2 represents a pseudogene. The CDR3 length is 14 residues. CDR3 residues: CASRPTGERTEAFF. CDR3 nucleotides: TGTGCAAGTCGCCCCACGGGGGAGCGGACTGAAGCTTTCTTT.

This chain links TRBV7-9 with TRBJ2-7; D is possibly TRBD1 (7 bases). With 5 bases removed from V and 1 base from J, the gap between germline ends came to 12 bases. The CDR3 runs to 14 residues. Germline V gene data show CDR1 as SEHNR and CDR2 as FQNEAQ (reference sequence). The CDR3 sequence is CASSARGRSYEQYF. For the CDR3, the DNA is TGTGCCAGCAGCGCCAGGGGGAGGTCCTACGAGCAGTACTTC.

This chain joins TRBV19 and TRBJ2-4; 8 nucleotides align to TRBD2. V lost 5 bases and J lost 2; bases outside the gene matches: 5. The CDR3 is 15 residues long. The germline gives CDR1 LNHDA, CDR2 SQIVND (reference sequence). CDR3 sequence: CASSAGLAPKNIQYF. In DNA form, the CDR3 reads TGTGCCAGTAGTGCAGGACTAGCTCCCAAAAACATTCAGTACTTC.

The V and J genes are TRBV7-2 and TRBJ1-1; a weak D match, TRBD1 (5 bases). Trimming removed 6 bases from V and 1 base from J, with 12 bases in between. The CDR3 has 14 residues. Germline loops: CDR1 SGHTA, CDR2 FQGNSA. CDR3 nucleotides: TGTGCCAGCAGGTTCCGGGGGGGGAACACTGAAGCTTTCTTT. As protein: CASRFRGGNTEAFF.

The J gene is TRBJ2-7, the V gene TRBV6-1; 12 nucleotides line up with TRBD2. This CDR3 has 14 amino acids. V lost 10 bases to trimming and J lost 4 bases; unmatched junction nucleotides: 8. CDR1 is MNHNS, CDR2 SASEGT, per germline. Here the CDR3 reads CAILGLAGKYEQYF. In DNA, the CDR3 is TGTGCCATCCTAGGACTAGCGGGAAAATACGAGCAGTACTTC.

J is TRBJ2-7 and V is TRBV20-1, with D possibly TRBD1 on 5 matching bases. The CDR3 is made up of 11 amino acids. Germline V gene data show CDR1 as DFQATT and CDR2 as SNEGSKA (reference sequence). V was trimmed by 3 bases and J by 11 bases, leaving 14 bases between them. DNA of the CDR3: TGCAGTGCTAGTCAAAGCCTAGGGGAGTACTTC. Translation: CSASQSLGEYF.

The J gene is TRBJ2-7, the V gene TRBV5-6; the D gene is possibly TRBD1 (6 bases). There are 15 residues in the CDR3. The germline V gene encodes CDR1 SGHDT and CDR2 YYEEEE. V was cut by 4 bases and J by 5 bases, with 19 bases left in between. The CDR3 nucleotides read TGTGCCAGCAGCACCGGGCCGGACGAGGGGGACGAGCAGTACTTC. Translated: CASSTGPDEGDEQYF.

The chain links TRBV7-9 to TRBJ1-4, with 11 bases aligning to TRBD1. Germline trimming cut 5 bases from V and 8 bases from J; bases unmatched to any gene: 10. This CDR3 region has 16 residues. CDR1 is SEHNR and CDR2 is FQNEAQ in the germline V gene (reference sequence). The CDR3 DNA reads as TGTGCCAGCAGCCTCGAGTGGGACAGGGGGAACGAAAAACTGTTTTTT. It yields the protein CASSLEWDRGNEKLFF.

The chain has TRBV5-1 and TRBJ2-7; D is perhaps TRBD1 (6 bases). The CDR3 covers 14 residues. CDR1 and CDR2 (germline): SGHRS, YFSETQ. V dropped 2 bases and J dropped 1 base, with 10 bases sitting between them. CDR3 sequence reads: CASSFYRASYEQYF. The CDR3 nucleotides are TGCGCCAGCAGCTTCTACAGGGCGTCCTACGAGCAGTACTTC. Looking up the rest from reference TRBV5-1 and TRBJ2-7 gives the full variable domain: KAGVTQTPRYLIKTRGQQVTLSCSPISGHRSVSWYQQTPGQGLQFLFEYFSETQRNKGNFPGRFSGRQFSNSRSEMNVSTLELGDSALYLCASSFYRASYEQYFGPGTRLTVT.

There are a few counts of this clone. The chain uses TRBV10-3 and TRBJ2-7, with TRBD2 matching over 7 bases. After removal of 7 bases from V and 0 bases from J, the junction contained 6 bases not matched to a gene. CDR1 and CDR2 from the germline V gene are ENHRY and SYGVKD. The CDR3 consists of 14 residues. The CDR3 sequence is CAITQTSRSYEQYF. The CDR3 nucleotides read TGTGCCATCACACAGACTAGCCGCTCCTACGAGCAGTACTTC.

The CDR3 sequence is CASSSSNDRVPGELFF. The CDR3, as DNA: TGTGCCAGCAGCTCCTCTAACGACAGGGTACCTGGGGAACTGTTTTTT. This chain links TRBV14 with TRBJ1-4, with 7 bases lining up with TRBD1. This CDR3 is built from 16 residues. From germline, CDR1 is SGHDN and CDR2 FVKESK. J was trimmed by 12 bases and V by 5 bases; bases with no gene match: 18.

The rearrangement joins TRBV5-4 to TRBJ2-5; D perhaps matches TRBD1 (5 bases). Trimming stripped 0 bases from V and 2 bases from J, with 14 bases between. The CDR3 has 16 residues. The germline V gene has CDR1 SGHNT and CDR2 YYREEE (reference sequence). CDR3 region: CASSLGQGAWQETQYF. In DNA form, the CDR3 reads TGTGCCAGCAGCTTGGGGCAGGGTGCGTGGCAAGAGACCCAGTACTTC.

V and J are TRBV6-5 and TRBJ1-5, with 9 bases identical to TRBD1. Germline V lookup: CDR1 MNHEY, CDR2 SVGAGI. The length of the CDR3 is 15 residues. V gave up 5 bases and J gave up 2 bases; unmatched junction bases: 4. CDR3 amino acids: CASSLRTGGNQPQHF. The CDR3 bases are TGTGCCAGCAGTCTCAGGACAGGGGGCAATCAGCCCCAGCATTTT.

This clone was seen only once. This chain joins TRBV25-1 and TRBJ1-2, with 9 bases that match TRBD1. The CDR3 is 18 amino acids. The trim removed 4 bases at V and 5 bases at J, leaving 17 bases unmatched. Germline V gene lookup returns CDR1 MGHDK and CDR2 SYGVNS. The CDR3 coding sequence is TGTGCCAGCAGTGGGGGTCCCGGGACAGGGCTTCCAACTTATGGCTACACCTTC. It encodes CASSGGPGTGLPTYGYTF.

The chain uses TRBV5-1 and TRBJ2-1, with TRBD2 matching over 8 bases. V shed 4 bases and J 6 bases; nucleotides not matched to a gene: 15. The CDR3 runs to 17 residues. Germline V gene sequence: CDR1 SGHRS, CDR2 YFSETQ. The CDR3: CASSLGTSPLGGNEQFF. In nucleotides, the CDR3 is TGCGCCAGCAGCCTTGGGACTAGTCCTTTGGGTGGCAATGAGCAGTTCTTC.

This rearrangement joins TRBV10-1 to TRBJ2-7; TRBD1 matches at 7 bases. The germline gives CDR1 WNHNN, CDR2 SYGVQD (reference sequence). This CDR3 is 16 amino acids long. The ends lost 3 bases at V and 7 bases at J; junction bases unmatched: 15. The CDR3 spells CASSEHSPRGQGEQYF. Written as DNA, the CDR3 is TGCGCCAGCAGTGAACACAGCCCAAGGGGGCAAGGGGAGCAGTACTTC.

V usage is TRBV5-1 and J usage is TRBJ2-3; 7 nucleotides line up with TRBD1. The J segment lost 3 bases and the V segment lost 7 bases, leaving 2 bases of the junction unmatched. In germline, CDR1 is SGHRS, CDR2 YFSETQ. The CDR3 is 12 amino acids. The DNA for the CDR3 is TGCGCCAGCCACAGGGGAACAGATACGCAGTATTTT. Its translation is CASHRGTDTQYF.

V and J are TRBV6-4 and TRBJ2-3; TRBD1 matches 7 bases. Germline CDR1 is MRHNA and CDR2 is SNTAGT. V was pared by 6 bases and J by 1 base, with 4 bases of the junction left unmatched. This CDR3 is built from 14 residues. CDR3 loop: CASRATGGTDTQYF. The CDR3 bases are TGTGCCAGCAGGGCCACAGGGGGCACAGATACGCAGTATTTT.

V and J are TRBV14 and TRBJ1-5; no clear D gene. Trimming took off 0 bases at V and 4 bases at J, with 7 bases between the two ends. There are 14 residues in the CDR3. Germline V gene lookup returns CDR1 SGHDN and CDR2 FVKESK. The CDR3 reads CASSQEGRNQPQHF. The CDR3 bases are TGTGCCAGCAGCCAAGAGGGCAGAAATCAGCCCCAGCATTTT.

This chain links TRBV28 with TRBJ2-3; D is uncertain. Germline V gives CDR1 MDHEN, CDR2 SYDVKM. The length of the CDR3 is 14 residues. With 5 bases removed from V and 5 bases from J, the gap between germline ends came to 14 bases. CDR3 loop: CASSPSGRKDTQYF. In nucleotides, the CDR3 is TGTGCCAGCAGTCCAAGTGGCAGAAAAGATACGCAGTATTTT.